A single sample is the source of the 18 T cell receptor beta chains below, sequenced in a study of blood T cell repertoires in COVID-19. The table came from immunoSEQ multiplex PCR; TCRdb's copy has only in-frame clones and leaves some out. Among around 270,000 clones, 75% to 95% were seen once, and the ten largest hold about 2.5%. The sample taken for sequencing was peripheral blood. These receptor sequences come from a person aged 18 to 29 with COVID-19, enrolled during active disease.

V gene TRBV5-1 combines with J gene TRBJ1-2; D remains ambiguous. Trimming removed 4 bases from V and 3 bases from J, with 13 bases in between. Germline V CDR1 and CDR2: SGHRS, YFSETQ. The CDR3 extends over 14 amino acids. CDR3 loop: CASSPTGRYYGYTF. CDR3 DNA: TGCGCCAGCAGCCCTACCGGGAGGTACTATGGCTACACCTTC.

The V gene is TRBV6-2 or TRBV6-3, the J gene TRBJ2-5; 11 nucleotides match TRBD2. With V trimmed by 4 bases and J by 4 bases, 5 bases remained unmatched. CDR3 length equals 15 residues. CDR1 is MNHEY and CDR2 is SVGEGT in the germline V gene. CDR3 coding DNA: TGTGCCAGCAGTTCGACTAGCGGGATTGGAGAGACCCAGTACTTC. Amino acid sequence: CASSSTSGIGETQYF.

The chain joins TRBV29-1 to TRBJ2-7; tentatively, D is TRBD2 (6 bases). This CDR3 spans 13 amino acids. Trimming left V 3 bases short and J 7 bases short, with 16 bases between. Germline assignment: CDR1 SQVTM and CDR2 ANQGSEA. Written as DNA, the CDR3 is TGCAGCGTTGATCGAGTGAGGGGAGGAGAGCAGTACTTC. Translation gives CSVDRVRGGEQYF.

This chain links TRBV5-4 with TRBJ2-7; 7 bases fit TRBD2. Trimming at V came to 1 base and at J to 5 bases, leaving 6 bases not matched to a gene. Germline CDR1 reads SGHNT; CDR2 reads YYREEE (reference sequence). The CDR3 is 14 amino acids. The CDR3 is CASSLPGRGDEQYF. The DNA of the CDR3 is TGTGCCAGCAGCTTGCCGGGCCGGGGGGACGAGCAGTACTTC.

The chain is built from TRBV24-1 and TRBJ2-7; possibly TRBD1 for D (10 bases). V was pared by 7 bases and J by 4 bases, with 28 bases between. This CDR3 is built from 18 residues. CDR1 is KGHDR and CDR2 is SFDVKD in the germline V gene. In DNA, the CDR3 is TGTGCCACCAGGGAGGACAGGGGGAGGACTAGCGAATGGTACGAGCAGTACTTC. Translation gives CATREDRGRTSEWYEQYF.

The V gene is TRBV30, the J gene TRBJ1-1, with 9 bases lining up with TRBD1. Looked up from germline, CDR1 is GTSNPN and CDR2 is SVGIG (reference sequence). CDR3 length: 13 residues. Trimming took 3 bases from V and 10 from J; bases not matched to a gene: 9. CDR3: CAWRQGAVVAAFF. The CDR3 region has the DNA TGTGCCTGGAGACAGGGGGCGGTGGTAGCAGCTTTCTTT.

The genes are TRBV7-9 and TRBJ2-7; TRBD2 agrees at 8 bases. Trimming took 1 base from V and 3 from J; bases not matched to a gene: 8. CDR1 and CDR2 from the germline V gene are SEHNR and FQNEAQ (reference sequence). The CDR3 spans 16 residues. The CDR3, as DNA: TGTGCCAGCAGCTTAGTCACTAGCGGAGTTCACTACGAGCAGTACTTC. Its protein is CASSLVTSGVHYEQYF.

CDR3 in DNA: TGTGCCAGCAGTCCGCTCTCCCCGACAGGGGCGGGGGAAAAACTGTTTTTT. It yields the protein CASSPLSPTGAGEKLFF. The V gene is TRBV27, the J gene TRBJ1-4; 8 nucleotides align to TRBD1. This CDR3 spans 17 amino acids. Germline loops: CDR1 MNHEY, CDR2 SMNVEV (reference sequence). The V segment lost 5 bases and the J segment 8 bases; nucleotides outside the gene matches: 16.

The chain carries TRBV24-1 and TRBJ1-4; 10 bases are shared with TRBD1. Germline V gene lookup returns CDR1 KGHDR and CDR2 SFDVKD. The CDR3 spans 19 residues. V gave up 7 bases and J gave up 3 bases; unmatched junction bases: 16. CDR3 region: CATSQKALSGTGANEKLFF. Written as DNA, the CDR3 is TGTGCCACCAGCCAAAAAGCGTTATCCGGGACAGGGGCTAATGAAAAACTGTTTTTT.

To note about this clone: This specimen includes other DNA sequences encoding the same CDR3. The chain uses TRBV19 and TRBJ1-1; D is possibly TRBD1 (5 bases). This CDR3 comprises 13 residues. The germline gives CDR1 LNHDA, CDR2 SQIVND (reference sequence). Trimming removed 1 base at V and 5 bases at J, with 8 bases between. The CDR3 protein is CASSIGGGTEAFF. Here the CDR3 DNA reads TGTGCCAGTAGTATAGGTGGGGGGACTGAAGCTTTCTTT.

The chain is built from TRBV6-5 and TRBJ1-4; D uncertain. Germline CDR1 reads MNHEY; CDR2 reads SVGAGI. Trimming left V 4 bases short and J 0 bases short, with 3 bases between. The CDR3 length is 13 residues. The CDR3, as DNA: TGTGCCAGCAGTTTCTCAACTAATGAAAAACTGTTTTTT. This translates into CASSFSTNEKLFF.

This chain joins TRBV20-1 and TRBJ2-7, with 9 bases matching TRBD2. There are 16 residues in the CDR3. Looked up from germline, CDR1 is DFQATT and CDR2 is SNEGSKA (reference sequence). V was clipped by 3 bases and J by 6 bases; unmatched bases: 15. CDR3 DNA: TGCAGTGCTAGTTTTTTCACGCGGGGTAGCGGGAGCGAGCAGTACTTC. Encoded protein: CSASFFTRGSGSEQYF.

The chain links TRBV30 to TRBJ2-1; 9 bases are a match to TRBD1. J lost 12 bases, V lost 2 bases, and 8 bases had no gene match. This CDR3 spans 13 amino acids. The germline V gene encodes CDR1 GTSNPN and CDR2 SVGIG (reference sequence). The DNA for the CDR3 is TGTGCCTGGAGTTTACAGGGGGCCCTCGTGCAGTTCTTC. It encodes CAWSLQGALVQFF.

The genes are TRBV18 and TRBJ2-7; D might be TRBD2 (5 bases). CDR3 length equals 14 residues. V was trimmed by 6 bases and J by 0 bases, leaving 12 bases between them. Per the germline V gene, CDR1 is KGHSH and CDR2 is LQKENI. Written as DNA, the CDR3 is TGTGCCAGCTCTAACTCGGGAATCTCCTACGAGCAGTACTTC. It codes for CASSNSGISYEQYF.

This clone was detected only once. V and J are TRBV12-3 or TRBV12-4 and TRBJ2-7, with D tentatively TRBD2 (5 bases). This CDR3 contains 11 residues. Between the trimmed V and J ends, which lost 8 bases and 6 bases, there was a span of 11 bases. The CDR3 DNA reads TGTGCCAGCGGACTCCGGGGCGAGCAGTACTTC. Translated, it gives CASGLRGEQYF.

The chain combines TRBV27 with TRBJ1-2, with D possibly TRBD1 on 5 matching bases. The CDR3 length is 15 residues. Per germline, CDR1 MNHEY and CDR2 SMNVEV (reference sequence). Trimming took 2 bases from V and 8 from J, leaving 18 bases between them. CDR3 region: CASSLTGPGGGGYTF. The CDR3 region has the DNA TGTGCCAGCAGTTTAACAGGCCCCGGTGGTGGAGGCTACACCTTC.

The chain carries TRBV7-3 and TRBJ2-1; 8 positions match TRBD2. Trimming at V came to 0 bases and at J to 4 bases, leaving 2 bases not matched to a gene. Germline V CDR1 and CDR2: SGHTA, FQGTGA. The length of the CDR3 is 15 residues. The CDR3 sequence: CASSLTSGEYNEQFF. The CDR3 coding sequence is TGTGCCAGCAGCTTAACTAGCGGGGAATACAATGAGCAGTTCTTC.

The chain couples TRBV12-3 or TRBV12-4 to TRBJ2-1, with TRBD1 identical over 7 bases. This CDR3 is 12 amino acids long. V lost 5 bases, J lost 8 bases, and 3 bases stayed unmatched. CDR3 sequence: CASSIDRDEQFF. The CDR3 DNA reads as TGTGCCAGCAGTATAGACAGGGATGAGCAGTTCTTC.